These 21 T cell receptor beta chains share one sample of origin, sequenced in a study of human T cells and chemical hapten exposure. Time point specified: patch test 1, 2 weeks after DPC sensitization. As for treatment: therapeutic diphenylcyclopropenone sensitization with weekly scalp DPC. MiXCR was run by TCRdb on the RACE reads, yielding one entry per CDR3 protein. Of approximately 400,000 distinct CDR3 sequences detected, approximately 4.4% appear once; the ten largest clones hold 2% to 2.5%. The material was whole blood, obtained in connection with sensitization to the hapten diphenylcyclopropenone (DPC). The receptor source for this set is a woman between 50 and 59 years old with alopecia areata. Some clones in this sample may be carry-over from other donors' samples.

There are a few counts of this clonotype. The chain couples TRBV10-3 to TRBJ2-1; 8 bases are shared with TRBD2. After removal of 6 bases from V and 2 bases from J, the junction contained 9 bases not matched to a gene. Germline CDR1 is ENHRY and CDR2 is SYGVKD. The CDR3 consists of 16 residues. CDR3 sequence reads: CAIRARAGATYNEQFF. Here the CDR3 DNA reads TGTGCCATCAGGGCGAGAGCGGGAGCTACCTACAATGAGCAGTTCTTC.

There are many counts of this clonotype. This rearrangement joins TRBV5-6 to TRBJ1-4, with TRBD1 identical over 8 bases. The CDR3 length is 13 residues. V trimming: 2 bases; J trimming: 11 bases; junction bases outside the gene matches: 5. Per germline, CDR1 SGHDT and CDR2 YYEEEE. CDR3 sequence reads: CASSFGQGGKLFF. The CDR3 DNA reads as TGTGCCAGCAGCTTCGGACAGGGAGGCAAACTGTTTTTT.

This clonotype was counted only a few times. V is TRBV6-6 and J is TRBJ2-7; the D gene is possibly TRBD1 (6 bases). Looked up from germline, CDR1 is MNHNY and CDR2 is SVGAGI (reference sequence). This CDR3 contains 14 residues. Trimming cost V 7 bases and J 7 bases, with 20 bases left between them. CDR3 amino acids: CASNPDSSPLEQYF. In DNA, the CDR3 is TGTGCCAGCAATCCGGACAGCTCGCCCTTGGAGCAGTACTTC.

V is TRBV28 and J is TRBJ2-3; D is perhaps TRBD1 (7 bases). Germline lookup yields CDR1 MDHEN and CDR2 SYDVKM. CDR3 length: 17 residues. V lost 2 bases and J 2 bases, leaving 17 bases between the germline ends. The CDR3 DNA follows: TGTGCCAGCAGTTTAGCCCAACCAGGGGGGTTCACAGATACGCAGTATTTT. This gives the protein CASSLAQPGGFTDTQYF.

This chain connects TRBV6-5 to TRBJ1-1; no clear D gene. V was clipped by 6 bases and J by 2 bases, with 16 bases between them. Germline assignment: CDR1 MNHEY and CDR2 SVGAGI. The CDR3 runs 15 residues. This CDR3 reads CASSPVGVENTEAFF. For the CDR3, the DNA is TGTGCCAGCAGCCCGGTTGGGGTGGAAAACACTGAAGCTTTCTTT.

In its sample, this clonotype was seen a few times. CDR3 amino acids: CASSHQGSHNSPLHF. The CDR3 DNA follows: TGTGCCAGCAGCCACCAGGGATCCCATAATTCACCCCTCCACTTT. This chain uses TRBV7-9 with TRBJ1-6, with D maybe TRBD1 (5 bases). Trimming removed 5 bases at V and 5 bases at J, with 13 bases between. CDR3 length: 15 amino acids. Per germline, CDR1 SEHNR and CDR2 FQNEAQ (reference sequence).

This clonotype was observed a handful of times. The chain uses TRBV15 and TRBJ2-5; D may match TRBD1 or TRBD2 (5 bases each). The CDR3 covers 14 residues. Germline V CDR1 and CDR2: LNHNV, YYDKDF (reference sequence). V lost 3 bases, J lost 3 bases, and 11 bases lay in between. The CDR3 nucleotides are TGTGCCACCAGCAGCAGGGACGGAGAAGAGACCCAGTACTTC. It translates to CATSSRDGEETQYF. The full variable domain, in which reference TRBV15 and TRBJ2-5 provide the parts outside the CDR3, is DAMVIQNPRYQVTQFGKPVTLSCSQTLNHNVMYWYQQKSSQAPKLLFHYYDKDFNNEADTPDNFQSRRPNTSFCFLDIRSPGLGDTAMYLCATSSRDGEETQYFGPGTRLLVL.

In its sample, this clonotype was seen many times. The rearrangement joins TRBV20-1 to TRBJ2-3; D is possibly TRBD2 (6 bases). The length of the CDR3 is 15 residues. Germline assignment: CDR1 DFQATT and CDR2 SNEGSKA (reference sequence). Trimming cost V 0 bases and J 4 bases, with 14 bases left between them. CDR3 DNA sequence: TGCAGTGCTAGAGATCCGGCGGGATTCGCAGATACGCAGTATTTT. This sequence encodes CSARDPAGFADTQYF.

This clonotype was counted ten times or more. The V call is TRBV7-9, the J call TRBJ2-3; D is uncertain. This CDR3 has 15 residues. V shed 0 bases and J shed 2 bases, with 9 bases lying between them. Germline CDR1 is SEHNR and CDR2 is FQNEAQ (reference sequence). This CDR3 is CASSLAYDSTDTQYF. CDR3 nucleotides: TGTGCCAGCAGCTTAGCATATGACTCCACAGATACGCAGTATTTT.

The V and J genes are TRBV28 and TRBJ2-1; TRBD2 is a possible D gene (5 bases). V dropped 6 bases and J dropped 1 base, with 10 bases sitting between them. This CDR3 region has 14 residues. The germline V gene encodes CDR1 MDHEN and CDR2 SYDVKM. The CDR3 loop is CASRRGISYNEQFF. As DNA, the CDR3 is TGTGCCAGCAGGCGAGGGATTTCCTACAATGAGCAGTTCTTC.

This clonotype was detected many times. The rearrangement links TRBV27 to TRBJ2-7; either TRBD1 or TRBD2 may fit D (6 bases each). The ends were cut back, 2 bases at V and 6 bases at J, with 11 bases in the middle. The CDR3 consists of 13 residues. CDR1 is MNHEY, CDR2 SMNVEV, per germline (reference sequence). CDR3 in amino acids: CASSLMGGAEQYF. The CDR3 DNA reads TGTGCCAGCAGTTTAATGGGGGGCGCCGAGCAGTACTTC.

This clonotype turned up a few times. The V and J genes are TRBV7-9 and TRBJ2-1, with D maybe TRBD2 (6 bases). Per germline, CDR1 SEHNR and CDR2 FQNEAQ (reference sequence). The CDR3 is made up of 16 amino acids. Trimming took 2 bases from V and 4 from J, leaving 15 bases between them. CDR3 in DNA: TGTGCCAGCAGCTTATCAGGACGGGAGAGGTACAATGAGCAGTTCTTC. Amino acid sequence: CASSLSGRERYNEQFF.

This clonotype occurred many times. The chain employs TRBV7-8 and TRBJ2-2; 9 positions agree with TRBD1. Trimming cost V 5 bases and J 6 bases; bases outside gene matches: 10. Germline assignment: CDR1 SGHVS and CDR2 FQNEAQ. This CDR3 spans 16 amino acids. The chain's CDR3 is CASSSGDRAFAGELFF. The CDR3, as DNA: TGTGCCAGCAGCAGTGGGGACAGGGCATTCGCCGGGGAGCTGTTTTTT.

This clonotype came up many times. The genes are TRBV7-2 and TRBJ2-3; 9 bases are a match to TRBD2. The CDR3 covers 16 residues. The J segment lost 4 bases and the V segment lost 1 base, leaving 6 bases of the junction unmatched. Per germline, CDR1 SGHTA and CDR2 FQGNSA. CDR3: CASSLERAGGPDTQYF. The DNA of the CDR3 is TGTGCCAGCAGCTTAGAAAGGGCGGGGGGGCCAGATACGCAGTATTTT.

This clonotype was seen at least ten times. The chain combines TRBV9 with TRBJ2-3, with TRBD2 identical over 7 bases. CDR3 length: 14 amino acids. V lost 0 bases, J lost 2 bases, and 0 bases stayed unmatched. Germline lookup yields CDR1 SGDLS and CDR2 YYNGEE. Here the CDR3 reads CASSVGDYTDTQYF. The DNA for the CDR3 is TGTGCCAGCAGCGTAGGGGACTACACAGATACGCAGTATTTT. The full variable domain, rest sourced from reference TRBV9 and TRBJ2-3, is DSGVTQTPKHLITATGQRVTLRCSPRSGDLSVYWYQQSLDQGLQFLIQYYNGEERAKGNILERFSAQQFPDLHSELNLSSLELGDSALYFCASSVGDYTDTQYFGPGTRLTVL.

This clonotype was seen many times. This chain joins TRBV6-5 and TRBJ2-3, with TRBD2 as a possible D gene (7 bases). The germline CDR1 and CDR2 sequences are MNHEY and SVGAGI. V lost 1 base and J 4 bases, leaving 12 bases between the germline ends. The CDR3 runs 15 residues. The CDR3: CASSYLREGADTQYF. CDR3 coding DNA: TGTGCCAGCAGTTACTTGAGGGAGGGGGCAGATACGCAGTATTTT.

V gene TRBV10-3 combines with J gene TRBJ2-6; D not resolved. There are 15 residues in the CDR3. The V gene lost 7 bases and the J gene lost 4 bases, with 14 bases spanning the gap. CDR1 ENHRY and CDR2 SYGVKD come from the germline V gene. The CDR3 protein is CAITKDPRGANVLTF. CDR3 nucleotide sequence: TGTGCCATCACCAAAGACCCCCGAGGGGCCAACGTCCTGACTTTC.

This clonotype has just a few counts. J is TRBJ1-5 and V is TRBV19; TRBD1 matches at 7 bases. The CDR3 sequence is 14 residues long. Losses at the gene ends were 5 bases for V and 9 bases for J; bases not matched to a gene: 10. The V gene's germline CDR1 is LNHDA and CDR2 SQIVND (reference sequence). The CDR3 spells CASSGRQGQSPQHF. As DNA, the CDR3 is TGTGCCAGTAGTGGTCGACAGGGTCAGTCGCCCCAGCATTTT.

This chain's CDR3 is CASTRGQGPYNEQFF. CDR3 bases: TGTGCCAGTACTCGGGGACAGGGACCCTACAATGAGCAGTTCTTC. This sequence joins TRBV19 and TRBJ2-1, with 9 bases matching TRBD1. Germline V gene lookup returns CDR1 LNHDA and CDR2 SQIVND (reference sequence). CDR3 size: 15 residues. V lost 7 bases, J lost 2 bases, and 6 bases stayed unmatched.

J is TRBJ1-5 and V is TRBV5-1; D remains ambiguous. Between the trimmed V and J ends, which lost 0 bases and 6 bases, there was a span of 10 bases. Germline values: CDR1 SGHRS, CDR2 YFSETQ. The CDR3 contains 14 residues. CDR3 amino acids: CASSLDRLSQPQHF. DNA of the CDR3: TGCGCCAGCAGCTTGGACCGACTCTCTCAGCCCCAGCATTTT.

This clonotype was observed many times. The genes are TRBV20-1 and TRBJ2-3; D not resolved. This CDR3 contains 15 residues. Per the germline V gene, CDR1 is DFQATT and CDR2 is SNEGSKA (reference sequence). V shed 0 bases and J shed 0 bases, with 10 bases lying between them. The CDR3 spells CSARDFRTSTDTQYF. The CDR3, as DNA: TGCAGTGCTAGAGATTTCAGAACTAGCACAGATACGCAGTATTTT.